The sequence of this T cell receptor (beta chain) was determined in a study of T-cell reconstitution after alpha-beta-depleted transplantation in children. Only a few counts were recorded for this clonotype. Germline CDR1 and CDR2: MGHDK and SYGVNS. The ends were cut back, 6 bases at V and 2 bases at J, with 16 bases in the middle. CDR3 length: 15 amino acids. Unique molecular identifiers were used in preparing the TCRbeta library. TCRdb reprocessed the PCR reads with MiXCR, giving one entry per CDR3 protein. In the table there are roughly 350,000 distinct CDR3 sequences, 10% of which are singletons. The chain is built from TRBV25-1 and TRBJ2-5; weak D call: TRBD1 (5 bases). The clonotype was recovered from a human donor who donated a stem cell graft to a child with acute lymphoblastic leukemia. The sequencing here drew on PBMCs from the stem cell graft donor, taken from the stem cell graft. The CDR3: CASSPLGAAQETQYF. The CDR3 DNA reads as TGTGCCAGCAGCCCCCTTGGGGCGGCTCAAGAGACCCAGTACTTC.